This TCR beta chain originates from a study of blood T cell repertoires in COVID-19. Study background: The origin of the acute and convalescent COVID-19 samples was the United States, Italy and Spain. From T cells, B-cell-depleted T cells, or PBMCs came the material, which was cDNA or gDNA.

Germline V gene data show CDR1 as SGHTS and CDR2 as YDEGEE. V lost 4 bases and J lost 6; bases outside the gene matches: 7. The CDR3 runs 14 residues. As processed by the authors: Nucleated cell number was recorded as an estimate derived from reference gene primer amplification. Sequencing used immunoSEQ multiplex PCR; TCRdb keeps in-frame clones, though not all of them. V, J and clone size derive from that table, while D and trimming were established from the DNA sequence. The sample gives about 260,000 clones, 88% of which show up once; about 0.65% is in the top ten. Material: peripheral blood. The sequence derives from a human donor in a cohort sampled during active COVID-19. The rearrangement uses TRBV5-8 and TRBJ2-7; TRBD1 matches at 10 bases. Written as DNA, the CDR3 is TGTGCCAGCAGCCCGGGGACAGGGGCCGGCGAGCAGTACTTC. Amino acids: CASSPGTGAGEQYF.